The 27 T cell receptor beta chains given below trace back to one sample, sequenced in a study of cytomegalovirus exposure and HLA in healthy donors. The PCR employed 60 Vbeta primers together with 13 Jbeta primers. Sequenced by immunoSEQ multiplex PCR; TCRdb stores in-frame clones only, minus some. The table includes 130,000 or so clones, around 8.5% detected once. The sequenced sample consisted of PBMCs. These receptors were taken from a man aged 40-55 years in good health and CMV-seronegative.

This chain uses TRBV30 with TRBJ1-6; the match to TRBD1 covers 9 bases. Germline-derived CDR1 and CDR2 are GTSNPN and SVGIG (reference sequence). After removal of 7 bases from V and 7 bases from J, the junction contained 2 bases not matched to a gene. The CDR3 contains 12 residues. CDR3 region: CASGQGNSPLHF. CDR3 in DNA: TGTGCCTCGGGACAGGGAAATTCACCCCTCCACTTT.

A few counts support this clone. The rearrangement links TRBV7-9 to TRBJ1-2; a weak D match, TRBD1 (5 bases). Trimming cost V 9 bases and J 1 base, with 18 bases left between them. From germline, CDR1 is SEHNR and CDR2 FQNEAQ (reference sequence). The CDR3 consists of 15 residues. CDR3: CARARQRSNNYGYTF. The CDR3 DNA sequence: TGTGCCAGGGCGCGACAGCGTTCAAATAACTATGGCTACACCTTC.

This clone has a handful of counts. This chain joins TRBV7-8 and TRBJ2-7; 8 bases are shared with TRBD1. With V trimmed by 2 bases and J by 3 bases, 6 bases remained unmatched. Germline assignment: CDR1 SGHVS and CDR2 FQNEAQ. This CDR3 is 15 amino acids long. Here the CDR3 DNA reads TGTGCCAGCAGCTTAAGAGGACAGGGTATCTACGAGCAGTACTTC. This gives the protein CASSLRGQGIYEQYF.

This sequence joins TRBV9 and TRBJ2-3; 7 nucleotides agree with TRBD2. Germline CDR1 reads SGDLS; CDR2 reads YYNGEE. The CDR3 extends over 16 amino acids. With V trimmed by 3 bases and J by 2 bases, 9 bases remained unmatched. The CDR3 nucleotides read TGTGCCAGCAGCGGTCGCGTGCGGGGGATCACAGATACGCAGTATTTT. It encodes CASSGRVRGITDTQYF.

Comment on this clone: An end of the junction differs from the germline gene, which may be a read error. The V call is TRBV7-2, the J call TRBJ1-1; D is ambiguous. Germline V gene lookup returns CDR1 SGHTA and CDR2 FQGNSA. The CDR3 is made up of 16 amino acids. The CDR3 DNA reads TGTGCCAGCAGCTTAGTCAGCTTGAGAGTTAGGACTGAAGCCTTCTTT. The encoded protein is CASSLVSLRVRTEAFF. Full variable domain (rest looked up from reference TRBV7-2 and TRBJ1-1): GAGVSQSPSNKVTEKGKDVELRCDPISGHTALYWYRQSLGQGLEFLIYFQGNSAPDKSGLPSDRFSAERTGGSVSTLTIQRTQQEDSAVYLCASSLVSLRVRTEAFFGQGTRLTVV.

J is TRBJ2-2 and V is TRBV28, with D perhaps matching TRBD2 (7 bases). Per germline, CDR1 MDHEN and CDR2 SYDVKM. The CDR3 is made up of 17 amino acids. The ends were cut back, 7 bases at V and 0 bases at J, with 18 bases in the middle. In nucleotides, the CDR3 is TGTGCCAGCACCCCTTATCTGCGGGGGCCGAACACCGGGGAGCTGTTTTTT. Its protein is CASTPYLRGPNTGELFF.

The rearrangement links TRBV28 to TRBJ1-3; D uncertain. V shed 2 bases and J shed 4 bases, with 12 bases lying between them. This CDR3 has 15 amino acids. Per the germline V gene, CDR1 is MDHEN and CDR2 is SYDVKM. Here the CDR3 reads CASSLETARGNTIYF. In DNA, the CDR3 is TGTGCCAGCAGTTTAGAAACCGCCCGGGGAAACACCATATATTTT.

V gene TRBV5-1 combines with J gene TRBJ2-3, with D tentatively TRBD1 (6 bases). Per the germline V gene, CDR1 is SGHRS and CDR2 is YFSETQ. Trimming removed 0 bases from V and 2 bases from J, with 10 bases in between. The CDR3 contains 15 residues. This CDR3 reads CASSLAGANTDTQYF. In DNA form, the CDR3 reads TGCGCCAGCAGCTTGGCAGGGGCCAACACAGATACGCAGTATTTT.

The chain joins TRBV19 to TRBJ1-2, with D unresolved. The germline V gene has CDR1 LNHDA and CDR2 SQIVND (reference sequence). The CDR3 is 15 amino acids. The ends were cut back, 7 bases at V and 0 bases at J, with 15 bases in the middle. CDR3 DNA sequence: TGTGCCAGTACTTTGGCGACCCGGGCTAACTATGGCTACACCTTC. This encodes CASTLATRANYGYTF.

The chain links TRBV27 to TRBJ2-1; 7 bases line up with TRBD1. The ends lost 6 bases at V and 8 bases at J; junction bases unmatched: 4. Looked up from germline, CDR1 is MNHEY and CDR2 is SMNVEV (reference sequence). The CDR3 runs to 12 residues. The CDR3 reads CASSLQGYEQFF. Here the CDR3 DNA reads TGTGCCAGCAGCCTACAGGGGTATGAGCAGTTCTTC.

This clone was seen a few times. The chain combines TRBV2 with TRBJ1-6; possible D gene TRBD1, 6 bases. V was trimmed by 7 bases and J by 7 bases, leaving 11 bases between them. The CDR3 is 13 residues long. In germline, CDR1 is SNHLY, CDR2 FYNNEI. The CDR3 coding sequence is TGTGCCAGCAATTGGCAGGGGAATTCACCCCTCCACTTT. Protein: CASNWQGNSPLHF.

This clone came up a few times. V gene TRBV9 combines with J gene TRBJ2-6; D call uncertain. This CDR3 is 15 amino acids long. Germline-derived CDR1 and CDR2 are SGDLS and YYNGEE. Trimming stripped 0 bases from V and 0 bases from J, with 4 bases between. The CDR3 sequence is CASSVGLSGANVLTF. The CDR3 region has the DNA TGTGCCAGCAGCGTAGGGCTCTCTGGGGCCAACGTCCTGACTTTC.

This clone was found a few times. J is TRBJ1-2 and V is TRBV10-1, with 7 positions matching TRBD1. Germline trimming cut 2 bases from V and 6 bases from J; bases unmatched to any gene: 6. The CDR3 is made up of 14 amino acids. From germline, CDR1 is WNHNN and CDR2 SYGVQD (reference sequence). The chain's CDR3 is CASSEIGGANGYTF. CDR3 DNA: TGCGCCAGCAGTGAGATAGGGGGCGCAAATGGCTACACCTTC.

The V gene is TRBV6-5, the J gene TRBJ1-1; weak D call: TRBD1 (5 bases). There are 14 residues in the CDR3. CDR1 and CDR2 (germline): MNHEY, SVGAGI. Trimming removed 6 bases at V and 1 base at J, with 12 bases between. The CDR3 DNA sequence: TGTGCCAGCAGCCACAGACAGCGGAACACTGAAGCTTTCTTT. This encodes CASSHRQRNTEAFF.

In this sample, this clone turned up a few times. V is TRBV12-5 and J is TRBJ2-1; 11 bases are shared with TRBD1. The V gene end was trimmed by 3 bases and the J gene end by 10 bases; junction bases not matched to a gene: 5. The CDR3 is 14 amino acids. The germline V gene encodes CDR1 LGHNT and CDR2 FRNRAP. The CDR3 DNA is TGTGCTAGTGGTTTCCGGACAGGGGGCGAGGAGCAGTTCTTC. It is translated as CASGFRTGGEEQFF. The full variable domain, completed using reference TRBV12-5 and TRBJ2-1, is DARVTQTPRHKVTEMGQEVTMRCQPILGHNTVFWYRQTMMQGLELLAYFRNRAPLDDSGMPKDRFSAEMPDATLATLKIQPSEPRDSAVYFCASGFRTGGEEQFFGPGTRLTVL.

CDR3: CASSSPGHRVPYDQYF. Written as DNA, the CDR3 is TGTGCCAGCAGCTCCCCGGGACACAGGGTCCCCTACGACCAGTACTTC. The rearrangement links TRBV27 to TRBJ2-5, with a possible D match to TRBD1 (6 bases). Germline CDR1 MNHEY, CDR2 SMNVEV (reference sequence). CDR3 length: 16 amino acids. Trimming shortened V by 6 bases and J by 10 bases, and 27 bases separated the two germline ends.

The chain employs TRBV7-9 and TRBJ2-2; 8 bases match TRBD1. The V segment lost 6 bases and the J segment 5 bases; nucleotides outside the gene matches: 8. This CDR3 spans 15 amino acids. Germline-derived CDR1 and CDR2 are SEHNR and FQNEAQ (reference sequence). Here the CDR3 reads CASSTRTGRTGELFF. The CDR3 region has the DNA TGTGCCAGCAGTACTAGGACAGGGCGAACCGGGGAGCTGTTTTTT.

This clone was found a few times. The genes are TRBV19 and TRBJ2-1; 9 positions match TRBD1. The V and J ends lost 2 bases and 8 bases, in that order; junction bases with no gene match: 10. Germline V gives CDR1 LNHDA, CDR2 SQIVND (reference sequence). This CDR3 contains 16 residues. CDR3 sequence reads: CASSISWDRVAHEQFF. In DNA form, the CDR3 reads TGTGCCAGTAGTATATCTTGGGACAGGGTCGCCCATGAGCAGTTCTTC.

The V call is TRBV11-2, the J call TRBJ2-7; possibly TRBD1 for D (6 bases). CDR3 size: 15 residues. Trimming cost V 0 bases and J 4 bases, with 13 bases left between them. CDR1 SGHAT and CDR2 FQNNGV come from the germline V gene. The CDR3 loop is CASSLERQALYEQYF. The CDR3 nucleotides are TGTGCCAGCAGCTTAGAACGACAGGCACTATACGAGCAGTACTTC.

This clone was observed a handful of times. The chain employs TRBV6-6 and TRBJ1-1; D is perhaps TRBD1 (6 bases). V lost 6 bases and J 0 bases, leaving 11 bases between the germline ends. The CDR3 is 14 residues long. Germline V gene sequence: CDR1 MNHNY, CDR2 SVGAGI (reference sequence). The CDR3: CASRPQGMNTEAFF. CDR3 bases: TGTGCCAGCAGACCACAGGGAATGAACACTGAAGCTTTCTTT.

The V gene is TRBV27, the J gene TRBJ2-7; unclear D gene. This CDR3 has 11 amino acids. Germline V gene lookup returns CDR1 MNHEY and CDR2 SMNVEV (reference sequence). The V end lost 2 bases, the J end lost 4 bases, and 3 bases lay between the germline ends. The CDR3 coding sequence is TGTGCCAGCAGTTTAATATACGAGCAGTACTTC. Translation gives CASSLIYEQYF.

This clone was detected a few times. The V gene is TRBV6-5, the J gene TRBJ2-5, with D unclear. The better agreement between TRBJ2-7 and the DNA end casts doubt on the J call. Germline values: CDR1 MNHEY, CDR2 SVGAGI. This CDR3 comprises 13 residues. The CDR3 bases are TGTGCCAGCAGTTACTATGGAGAGTACGAGCAGTACTTC. This codes for CASSYYGEYEQYF.

This clone came up a few times. This rearrangement joins TRBV13 to TRBJ1-2; 7 bases are shared with TRBD1. Trimming at V came to 0 bases and at J to 5 bases, leaving 12 bases not matched to a gene. The germline gives CDR1 PRHDT, CDR2 FYEKMQ (reference sequence). CDR3 length: 17 residues. CDR3 nucleotide sequence: TGTGCCAGCAGCTTAGGCCGGCTGGCAGGGGGACTTTATGGCTACACCTTC. Residues: CASSLGRLAGGLYGYTF.

The sample holds a few counts of this clone. The chain has TRBV9 and TRBJ1-2; TRBD1 might be the D (5 bases). V gave up 0 bases and J gave up 3 bases, with 6 bases separating them. The length of the CDR3 is 13 residues. Germline V gene sequence: CDR1 SGDLS, CDR2 YYNGEE. CDR3 loop: CASSVAQDYGYTF. CDR3 nucleotides: TGTGCCAGCAGCGTAGCACAGGACTATGGCTACACCTTC.

The chain employs TRBV6-1 and TRBJ1-2; 8 nucleotides line up with TRBD1. The junction had 18 bases not matched to a gene; V was cut back by 3 bases and J by 6 bases. Germline assignment: CDR1 MNHNS and CDR2 SASEGT. CDR3 length equals 18 residues. The chain's CDR3 is CASSEHPSRGRVEDGYTF. In DNA, the CDR3 is TGTGCCAGCAGTGAGCATCCAAGCAGGGGGCGCGTCGAGGATGGCTACACCTTC.

This clone was picked up a small number of times. The chain employs TRBV5-1 and TRBJ2-2; D may be TRBD1 (6 bases). Germline CDR1 SGHRS, CDR2 YFSETQ. The CDR3 sequence is 13 residues long. V gave up 5 bases and J gave up 5 bases, with 10 bases separating them. The chain's CDR3 is CASSPQGTGELFF. The CDR3, as DNA: TGCGCCAGCAGTCCCCAGGGGACCGGGGAGCTGTTTTTT.

The V gene is TRBV28, the J gene TRBJ1-2; D perhaps matches TRBD1 (5 bases). V was pared by 7 bases and J by 7 bases, with 19 bases between. The CDR3 is made up of 14 amino acids. Looked up from germline, CDR1 is MDHEN and CDR2 is SYDVKM. CDR3 protein: CASTLGGAYGGYTF. As DNA, the CDR3 is TGTGCCAGCACCCTCGGAGGGGCGTATGGTGGCTACACCTTC.